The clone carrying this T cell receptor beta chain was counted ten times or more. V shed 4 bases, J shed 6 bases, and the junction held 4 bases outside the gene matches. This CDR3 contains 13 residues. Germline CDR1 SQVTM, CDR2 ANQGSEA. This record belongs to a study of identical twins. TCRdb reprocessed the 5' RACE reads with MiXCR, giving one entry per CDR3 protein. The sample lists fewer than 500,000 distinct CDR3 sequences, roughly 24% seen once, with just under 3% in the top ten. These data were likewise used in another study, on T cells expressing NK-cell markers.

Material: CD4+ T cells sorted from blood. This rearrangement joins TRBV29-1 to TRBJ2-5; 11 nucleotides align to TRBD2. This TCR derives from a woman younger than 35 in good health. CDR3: CSVGSGGVKTQYF. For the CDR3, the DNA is TGCAGCGTTGGTAGCGGGGGGGTAAAGACCCAGTACTTC.